The next 9 T cell receptor beta chains were all read from a single sample in a study of early T cells in non-severe SARS-CoV-2 infection. In TCRdb, the 5' RACE reads were re-called with MiXCR into one record per CDR3 protein. This table holds around 70,000 distinct CDR3 sequences, 9% to 15% found once. Sequenced material: whole blood. All receptors derive from an adult who was a healthcare worker with PCR-confirmed SARS-CoV-2 infection or an uninfected control (not recorded which).

CDR3 bases: TGCGCCAGCAGCCCTGGGACCGCTTTATCCGAGCAGTACTTC. Its protein is CASSPGTALSEQYF. The gene calls are TRBV5-1 and TRBJ2-7, with D perhaps being TRBD1 or TRBD2 (5 bases each). The ends were cut back, 4 bases at V and 6 bases at J, with 17 bases in the middle. Germline assignment: CDR1 SGHRS and CDR2 YFSETQ. This CDR3 has 14 residues. Looking up the rest from reference TRBV5-1 and TRBJ2-7 gives the full variable domain: KAGVTQTPRYLIKTRGQQVTLSCSPISGHRSVSWYQQTPGQGLQFLFEYFSETQRNKGNFPGRFSGRQFSNSRSEMNVSTLELGDSALYLCASSPGTALSEQYFGPGTRLTVT.

Only a few counts were recorded for this clonotype. This chain connects TRBV20-1 to TRBJ1-4; 9 bases align to TRBD1. This CDR3 has 15 amino acids. Germline CDR1 reads DFQATT; CDR2 reads SNEGSKA (reference sequence). Trimming took 0 bases from V and 8 from J; bases not matched to a gene: 7. This chain's CDR3 is CSARDSRTGEEKLFF. Here the CDR3 DNA reads TGCAGTGCTAGAGATAGTAGGACAGGGGAGGAAAAACTGTTTTTT.

The chain joins TRBV3-1 to TRBJ2-6, with 9 nucleotides matching TRBD2. Germline V gene sequence: CDR1 LGHDT, CDR2 YNNKEL (reference sequence). The CDR3 is 19 residues long. V trimming: 4 bases; J trimming: 3 bases; junction bases outside the gene matches: 13. Written as DNA, the CDR3 is TGTGCCAGCAGCCTAAGGGGGCTAGCGGGATTCGGTGGGGCCAACGTCCTGACTTTC. It yields the protein CASSLRGLAGFGGANVLTF.

V is TRBV27 and J is TRBJ2-7; the D gene is possibly TRBD1 (6 bases). Trimming stripped 5 bases from V and 3 bases from J, with 17 bases between. From germline, CDR1 is MNHEY and CDR2 SMNVEV (reference sequence). This CDR3 contains 15 residues. CDR3 loop: CASSPLQGSIYEQYF. In nucleotides, the CDR3 is TGTGCCAGCAGTCCCCTACAGGGTAGTATCTACGAGCAGTACTTC.

The V gene is TRBV3-1, the J gene TRBJ2-3; D gene unclear. Trimming cost V 2 bases and J 8 bases, with 8 bases left between them. This CDR3 has 12 amino acids. Germline CDR1 and CDR2: LGHDT and YNNKEL (reference sequence). CDR3 bases: TGTGCCAGCAGCCAACCCGCCTCTACGCAGTATTTT. Protein sequence: CASSQPASTQYF.

V is TRBV18 and J is TRBJ2-7, with D perhaps matching TRBD1 (6 bases). The germline V gene has CDR1 KGHSH and CDR2 LQKENI. The CDR3 extends over 17 amino acids. V dropped 1 base and J dropped 0 bases, with 16 bases sitting between them. This CDR3 is CASSPQLGGRDSYEQYF. Written as DNA, the CDR3 is TGTGCCAGCTCACCACAGTTAGGGGGACGCGACTCCTACGAGCAGTACTTC.

This clonotype has a handful of counts. The chain links TRBV4-1 to TRBJ2-7; D remains unclear. Trimming took 4 bases from V and 4 from J, leaving 8 bases between them. This CDR3 comprises 12 residues. Germline CDR1 is MGHRA and CDR2 is YSYEKL. This chain's CDR3 is CASSPPWYEQYF. In DNA, the CDR3 is TGCGCCAGCAGCCCTCCGTGGTACGAGCAGTACTTC.

This clonotype was detected many times. V is TRBV28 and J is TRBJ2-5; possibly TRBD1 for D (7 bases). The germline CDR1 and CDR2 sequences are MDHEN and SYDVKM. The CDR3 consists of 13 residues. Trimming shortened V by 2 bases and J by 4 bases, and 8 bases separated the two germline ends. The DNA of the CDR3 is TGTGCCAGCAGTTTACAGGGGGGAGAGACCCAGTACTTC. Amino acid sequence: CASSLQGGETQYF.

This clonotype was seen only a few times. This chain connects TRBV7-9 to TRBJ2-1; 14 bases agree with TRBD2. J gave up 7 bases and V 3 bases, and 2 bases lay outside the gene matches. Germline CDR1 SEHNR, CDR2 FQNEAQ (reference sequence). The CDR3 extends over 15 amino acids. CDR3 protein: CASSFGLAGGNEQFF. In nucleotides, the CDR3 is TGTGCCAGCAGCTTCGGACTAGCGGGAGGAAATGAGCAGTTCTTC.